Following are 17 T cell receptor beta chains from one sample sequenced in a study of blood T cell repertoires in COVID-19 (dated by TCRdb to between 2020 and 2021). The library came from the immunoSEQ multiplex PCR assay. This immuneACCESS table, as held by TCRdb, lists in-frame sequences with V and J called but not all clones. Of the missing ones, under half trace to an unresolved V gene in checked studies; the others have no known cause. The sample table lists 89,000 or so clones, about 85% of them with a count of one. Of the sample, 12% is held by the ten largest clones. The specimen sequenced was peripheral blood. These receptors were obtained from a human donor in a cohort sampled during active COVID-19.

This chain uses TRBV7-2 with TRBJ2-4, with TRBD1 matching over 9 bases. V was clipped by 1 base and J by 7 bases; unmatched bases: 5. The germline V gene has CDR1 SGHTA and CDR2 FQGNSA. The CDR3 runs to 15 residues. The CDR3 is CASSLDNRGPNIQYF. In DNA form, the CDR3 reads TGTGCCAGCAGCTTAGATAACAGGGGGCCGAACATTCAGTACTTC.

CDR3 sequence: CASSPRDTEAFF. As DNA, the CDR3 is TGTGCCAGCTCACCCCGAGACACTGAAGCTTTCTTT. V gene TRBV18 combines with J gene TRBJ1-1, with unresolved D. V lost 3 bases and J lost 3, with 5 bases in between. The CDR3 extends over 12 amino acids. Germline CDR1 and CDR2: KGHSH and LQKENI.

The J gene is TRBJ2-2, the V gene TRBV7-9, with 9 bases identical to TRBD1. The CDR3 is 15 amino acids. Germline V gene sequence: CDR1 SEHNR, CDR2 FQNEAQ (reference sequence). Trimming at V came to 5 bases and at J to 5 bases, leaving 6 bases not matched to a gene. The CDR3 protein is CASSPDRGRTGELFF. The DNA of the CDR3 is TGTGCCAGCAGCCCCGACAGGGGGAGGACCGGGGAGCTGTTTTTT.

The chain carries TRBV7-9 and TRBJ2-7, with TRBD1 matching 9 bases. The CDR3 length is 15 residues. The trim removed 4 bases at V and 9 bases at J, leaving 13 bases unmatched. Germline values: CDR1 SEHNR, CDR2 FQNEAQ (reference sequence). The DNA of the CDR3 is TGTGCCAGCAGCTCGGGCCGGGACAGGGTGCGATTGCAGTACTTC. Translating gives CASSSGRDRVRLQYF.

The chain recombines TRBV19 with TRBJ2-5, with D tentatively TRBD1 (5 bases). The germline V and J ends were trimmed by 1 base and 3 bases, with 9 bases remaining between them. CDR1 LNHDA and CDR2 SQIVND come from the germline V gene (reference sequence). This CDR3 contains 14 residues. The CDR3, as DNA: TGTGCCAGTAGTATAGCAGGGTACGAAGAGACCCAGTACTTC. This sequence encodes CASSIAGYEETQYF.

By frequency in the sample, this clone is medium-sized. V usage is TRBV6-2 or TRBV6-3 and J usage is TRBJ2-1; D is possibly TRBD1 (5 bases). Trimming removed 5 bases at V and 7 bases at J, with 12 bases between. The germline CDR1 and CDR2 sequences are MNHEY and SVGEGT. This CDR3 is built from 13 residues. CDR3 DNA: TGTGCCAGCAGTATCCAGGGTCCGAATGAGCAGTTCTTC. Residues: CASSIQGPNEQFF.

The chain couples TRBV3-1 (or the pseudogene TRBV3-2) to TRBJ2-5; possibly TRBD2 for D (5 bases). Per the germline V gene, CDR1 is LGHDT and CDR2 is YNNKEL (reference sequence). The CDR3 loop spans 16 amino acids. V was cut by 4 bases and J by 4 bases, with 19 bases left in between. In DNA, the CDR3 is TGTGCCAGCAGCCTCCGTCGAGGGAGTTTGTTAGAGACCCAGTACTTC. It encodes CASSLRRGSLLETQYF.

The rearrangement links TRBV30 to TRBJ1-2, with D hard to call. Trimming took off 2 bases at V and 2 bases at J, with 12 bases between the two ends. The CDR3 totals 14 residues. Germline loops: CDR1 GTSNPN, CDR2 SVGIG (reference sequence). The DNA for the CDR3 is TGTGCCTGGAGTTTCTCCGGGATCAACTATGGCTACACCTTC. Translated, it gives CAWSFSGINYGYTF.

This clone showed up just a few times. An end of the junction differs from the germline gene, which may be a read error. The chain is built from TRBV7-2 and TRBJ1-2, with D perhaps matching TRBD1 (5 bases). CDR1 SGHTA and CDR2 FQGNSA come from the germline V gene. This CDR3 contains 13 residues. The CDR3 spells CASSLDSNYGYTF. The CDR3 nucleotides are TGTGCCAGCAGTTTAGACAGTAACTATGGCTACACCTTC.

This clone has more than one count but fewer than ten. This chain connects TRBV2 to TRBJ1-1, with D possibly TRBD1 on 5 matching bases. Germline V gives CDR1 SNHLY, CDR2 FYNNEI. The CDR3 has 13 amino acids. Trimming pared 7 bases from V and 3 bases from J, leaving 12 bases between. The CDR3, as DNA: TGTGCCAGCACCTATGACAGTTACACTGAAGCTTTCTTT. Translated: CASTYDSYTEAFF.

The chain links TRBV12-3 or TRBV12-4 to TRBJ1-3; D is unclear. This CDR3 spans 12 amino acids. Deletions cut 3 bases from V and 8 bases from J, with 8 bases between. The CDR3 region is CASSLGRHTIYF. The CDR3 DNA sequence: TGTGCCAGCAGTTTGGGGAGGCACACCATATATTTT.

The CDR3 DNA reads as TGTGCCAGCAGTTACCGGCAGGGGGCTAGGGAGCAGTACTTC. Its protein product is CASSYRQGAREQYF. The chain couples TRBV6-5 to TRBJ2-7, with TRBD1 matching 8 bases. V shed 2 bases and J 7 bases; nucleotides not matched to a gene: 7. Germline lookup yields CDR1 MNHEY and CDR2 SVGAGI. The CDR3 contains 14 residues.

The V call is TRBV6-5, the J call TRBJ2-3, with D possibly matching TRBD2 (6 bases). Germline loops: CDR1 MNHEY, CDR2 SVGAGI. The CDR3 consists of 16 residues. Trimming pared 2 bases from V and 0 bases from J, leaving 12 bases between. The CDR3, as DNA: TGTGCCAGCAGTTACGCCGGGACTTCTAGCACAGATACGCAGTATTTT. It encodes CASSYAGTSSTDTQYF.

This clone came up once. The gene calls are TRBV2 and TRBJ1-1; D may be TRBD1 (5 bases). Germline CDR1 is SNHLY and CDR2 is FYNNEI. Trimming removed 6 bases at V and 5 bases at J, with 13 bases between. There are 13 residues in the CDR3. CDR3 bases: TGTGCCAGCAGGGAGAAGGAGGGGACTGAAGCTTTCTTT. Amino acid sequence: CASREKEGTEAFF.

The chain has TRBV9 and TRBJ1-4, with a weak D call TRBD1 (5 bases). CDR3 length equals 17 residues. Germline CDR1 reads SGDLS; CDR2 reads YYNGEE. V shed 3 bases and J shed 0 bases, with 15 bases lying between them. CDR3 DNA sequence: TGTGCCAGCAGCGCAAACCCCAGGGTGTCAACTAATGAAAAACTGTTTTTT. This encodes CASSANPRVSTNEKLFF.

V and J are TRBV5-4 and TRBJ2-1; D possibly corresponds to TRBD2 (5 bases). This CDR3 spans 13 amino acids. Per the germline V gene, CDR1 is SGHNT and CDR2 is YYREEE (reference sequence). With 0 bases removed from V and 8 bases from J, the gap between germline ends came to 9 bases. The DNA of the CDR3 is TGTGCCAGCAGCTTGGCCGGGCGGGATGAGCAGTTCTTC. Translation gives CASSLAGRDEQFF.

The genes are TRBV5-5 and TRBJ2-1; 9 nucleotides line up with TRBD2. The length of the CDR3 is 15 residues. V shed 5 bases, J shed 10 bases, and the junction held 13 bases outside the gene matches. CDR1 and CDR2 from the germline V gene are SGHKS and YYEKEE (reference sequence). The CDR3 is CASRRLGGGAPEQFF. In nucleotides, the CDR3 is TGTGCCAGCAGACGCCTGGGCGGGGGGGCCCCGGAGCAGTTCTTC.